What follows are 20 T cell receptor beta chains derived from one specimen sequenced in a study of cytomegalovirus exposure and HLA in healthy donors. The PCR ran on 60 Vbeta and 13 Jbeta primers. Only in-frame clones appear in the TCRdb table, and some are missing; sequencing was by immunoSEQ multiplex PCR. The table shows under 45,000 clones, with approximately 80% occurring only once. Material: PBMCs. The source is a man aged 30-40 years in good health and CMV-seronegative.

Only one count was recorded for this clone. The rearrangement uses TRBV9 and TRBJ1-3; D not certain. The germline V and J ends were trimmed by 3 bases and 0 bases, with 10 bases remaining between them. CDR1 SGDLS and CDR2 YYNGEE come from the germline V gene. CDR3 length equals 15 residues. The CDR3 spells CASSARLTSGNTIYF. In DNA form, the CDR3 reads TGTGCCAGCAGCGCCAGACTGACCTCTGGAAACACCATATATTTT.

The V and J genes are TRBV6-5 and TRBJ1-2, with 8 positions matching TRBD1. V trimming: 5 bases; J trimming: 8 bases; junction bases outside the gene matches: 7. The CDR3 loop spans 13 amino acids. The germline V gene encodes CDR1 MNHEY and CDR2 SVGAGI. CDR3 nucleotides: TGTGCCAGCAGTCCCTGGACAGGGAGAGGCTACACCTTC. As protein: CASSPWTGRGYTF.

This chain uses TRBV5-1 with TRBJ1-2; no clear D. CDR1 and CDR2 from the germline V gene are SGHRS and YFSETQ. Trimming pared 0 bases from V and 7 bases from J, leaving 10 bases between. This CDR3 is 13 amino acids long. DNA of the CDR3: TGCGCCAGCAGCTTGGACCCGACGGGTGGCTACACCTTC. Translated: CASSLDPTGGYTF.

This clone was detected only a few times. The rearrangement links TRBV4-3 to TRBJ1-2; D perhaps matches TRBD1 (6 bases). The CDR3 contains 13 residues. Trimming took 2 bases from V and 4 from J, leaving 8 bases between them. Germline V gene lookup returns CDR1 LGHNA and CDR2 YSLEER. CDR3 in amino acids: CASSQTDSYGYTF. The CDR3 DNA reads TGCGCCAGCAGCCAAACGGACAGCTATGGCTACACCTTC.

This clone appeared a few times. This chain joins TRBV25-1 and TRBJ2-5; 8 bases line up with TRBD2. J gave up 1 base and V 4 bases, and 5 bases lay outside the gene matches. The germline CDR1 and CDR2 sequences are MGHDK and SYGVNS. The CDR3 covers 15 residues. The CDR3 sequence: CASSALAASQETQYF. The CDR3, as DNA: TGTGCCAGCAGTGCACTAGCGGCTAGCCAAGAGACCCAGTACTTC.

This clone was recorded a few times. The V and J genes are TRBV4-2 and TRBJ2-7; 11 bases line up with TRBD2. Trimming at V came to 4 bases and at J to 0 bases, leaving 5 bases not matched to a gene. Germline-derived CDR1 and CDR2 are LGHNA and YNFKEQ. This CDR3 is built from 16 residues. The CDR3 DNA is TGTGCCAGCAGCCTCCGACTAGCGGGACCCTCCTACGAGCAGTACTTC. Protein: CASSLRLAGPSYEQYF.

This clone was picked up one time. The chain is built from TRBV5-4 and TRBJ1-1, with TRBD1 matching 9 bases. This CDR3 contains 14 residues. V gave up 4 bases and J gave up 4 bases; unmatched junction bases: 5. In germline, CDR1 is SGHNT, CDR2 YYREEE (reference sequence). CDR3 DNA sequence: TGTGCCAGCAGCCTAAGACAGGGGGGCACTGAAGCTTTCTTT. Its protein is CASSLRQGGTEAFF.

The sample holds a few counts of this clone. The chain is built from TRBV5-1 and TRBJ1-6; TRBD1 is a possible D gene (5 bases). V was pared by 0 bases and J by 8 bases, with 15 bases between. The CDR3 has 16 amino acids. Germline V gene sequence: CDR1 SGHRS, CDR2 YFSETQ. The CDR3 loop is CASSLDRPSFHSPLHF. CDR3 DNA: TGCGCCAGCAGCTTGGACAGGCCATCCTTCCATTCACCCCTCCACTTT.

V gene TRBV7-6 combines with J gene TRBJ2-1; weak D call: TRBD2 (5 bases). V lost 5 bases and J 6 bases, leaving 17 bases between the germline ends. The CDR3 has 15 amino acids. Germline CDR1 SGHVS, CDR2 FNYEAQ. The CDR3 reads CASSPTSSYCNEQFF. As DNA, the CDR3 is TGTGCCAGCAGCCCTACTAGTTCTTACTGCAATGAGCAGTTCTTC.

Written as DNA, the CDR3 is TGCGCCAGCAGTGACACGGGGGTAGCCAAAAACATTCAGTACTTC. Translated: CASSDTGVAKNIQYF. This sequence joins TRBV10-2 and TRBJ2-4; a possible D gene is TRBD2 (6 bases). Trimming cost V 3 bases and J 0 bases, with 9 bases left between them. The V gene's germline CDR1 is WSHSY and CDR2 SAAADI. The CDR3 length is 15 residues.

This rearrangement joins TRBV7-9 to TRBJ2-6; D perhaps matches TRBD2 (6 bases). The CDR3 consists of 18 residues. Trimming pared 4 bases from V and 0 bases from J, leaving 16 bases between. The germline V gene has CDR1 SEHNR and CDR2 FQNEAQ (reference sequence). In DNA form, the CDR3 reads TGTGCCAGCAGCTCGGCCGGGACTTATCGCTCTGGGGCCAACGTCCTGACTTTC. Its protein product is CASSSAGTYRSGANVLTF.

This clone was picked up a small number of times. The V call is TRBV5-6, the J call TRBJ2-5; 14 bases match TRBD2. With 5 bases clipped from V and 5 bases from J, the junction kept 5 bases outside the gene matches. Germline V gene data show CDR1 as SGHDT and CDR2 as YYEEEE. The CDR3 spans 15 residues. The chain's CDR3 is CASSPGTSGSETQYF. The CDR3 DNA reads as TGTGCCAGCAGTCCTGGGACTAGCGGGAGTGAGACCCAGTACTTC.

CDR3 region: CASSERQGNEQFF. The CDR3 nucleotides read TGTGCCAGCAGTGAACGGCAGGGCAATGAGCAGTTCTTC. The chain recombines TRBV6-1 with TRBJ2-1; D may be TRBD1 (5 bases). V was clipped by 2 bases and J by 6 bases, with 8 bases between them. This CDR3 comprises 13 residues. The germline gives CDR1 MNHNS, CDR2 SASEGT.

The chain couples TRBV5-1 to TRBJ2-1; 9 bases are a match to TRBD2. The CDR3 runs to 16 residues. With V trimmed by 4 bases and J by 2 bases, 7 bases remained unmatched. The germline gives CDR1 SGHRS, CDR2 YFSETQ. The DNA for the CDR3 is TGCGCCAGCAGCGCAAATAGCGGGGGAGCCTACAATGAGCAGTTCTTC. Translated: CASSANSGGAYNEQFF.

The DNA of the CDR3 is TGTGCCAGCAGTTGGCCCAGGACAGATAAAGCGGGAGGGCATCCAGATACGCAGTATTTT. Its translation: CASSWPRTDKAGGHPDTQYF. The chain is built from TRBV28 and TRBJ2-3; 10 nucleotides line up with TRBD2. V trimming: 4 bases; J trimming: 4 bases; junction bases outside the gene matches: 20. The CDR3 loop spans 20 amino acids. Germline V lookup: CDR1 MDHEN, CDR2 SYDVKM.

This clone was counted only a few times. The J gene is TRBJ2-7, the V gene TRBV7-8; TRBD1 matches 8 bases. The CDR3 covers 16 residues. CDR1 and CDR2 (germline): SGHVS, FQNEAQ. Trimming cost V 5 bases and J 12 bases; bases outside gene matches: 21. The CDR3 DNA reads TGTGCCAGCAGCCAGGGACAGGCTTTGGTGGTTCCTCGAGGGTACTTC. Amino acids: CASSQGQALVVPRGYF.

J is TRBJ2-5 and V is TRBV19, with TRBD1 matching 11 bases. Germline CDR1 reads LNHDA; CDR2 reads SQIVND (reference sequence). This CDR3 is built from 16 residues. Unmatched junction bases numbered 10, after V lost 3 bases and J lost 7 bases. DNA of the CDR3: TGTGCCAGTAGTATTGGGGGACAGGGGGTTGCAGGGACCCAGTACTTC. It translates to CASSIGGQGVAGTQYF. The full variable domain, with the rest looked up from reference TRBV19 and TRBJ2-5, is DGGITQSPKYLFRKEGQNVTLSCEQNLNHDAMYWYRQDPGQGLRLIYYSQIVNDFQKGDIAEGYSVSREKKESFPLTVTSAQKNPTAFYLCASSIGGQGVAGTQYFGPGTRLLVL.

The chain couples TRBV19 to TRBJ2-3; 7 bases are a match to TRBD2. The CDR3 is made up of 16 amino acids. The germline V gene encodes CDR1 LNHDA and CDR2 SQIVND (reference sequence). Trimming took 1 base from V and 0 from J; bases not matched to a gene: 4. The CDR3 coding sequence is TGTGCCAGTAGTATAGGTTTGGGGGGGAGCACAGATACGCAGTATTTT. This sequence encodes CASSIGLGGSTDTQYF.

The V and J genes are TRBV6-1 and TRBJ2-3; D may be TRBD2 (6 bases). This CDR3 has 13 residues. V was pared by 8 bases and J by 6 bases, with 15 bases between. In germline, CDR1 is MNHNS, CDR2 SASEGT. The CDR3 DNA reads TGTGCCAGCGGTACTAGCAGGCGGGATACGCAGTATTTT. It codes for CASGTSRRDTQYF.

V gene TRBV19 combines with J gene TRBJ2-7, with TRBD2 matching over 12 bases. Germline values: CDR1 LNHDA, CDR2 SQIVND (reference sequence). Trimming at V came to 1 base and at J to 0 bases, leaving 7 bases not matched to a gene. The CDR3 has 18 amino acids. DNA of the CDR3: TGTGCCAGTAGTATAGTTAAGGCGGGACTAGCGGGCTCCTACGAGCAGTACTTC. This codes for CASSIVKAGLAGSYEQYF. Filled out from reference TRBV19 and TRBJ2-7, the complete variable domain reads DGGITQSPKYLFRKEGQNVTLSCEQNLNHDAMYWYRQDPGQGLRLIYYSQIVNDFQKGDIAEGYSVSREKKESFPLTVTSAQKNPTAFYLCASSIVKAGLAGSYEQYFGPGTRLTVT.